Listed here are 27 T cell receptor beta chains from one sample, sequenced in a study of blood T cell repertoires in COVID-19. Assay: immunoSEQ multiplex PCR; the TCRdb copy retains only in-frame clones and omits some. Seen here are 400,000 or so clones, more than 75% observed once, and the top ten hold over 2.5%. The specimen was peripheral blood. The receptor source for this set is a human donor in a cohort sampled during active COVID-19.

Here the CDR3 reads CASNKAGDRYEQYF. CDR3 coding DNA: TGTGCCAGTAATAAGGCGGGAGACCGCTACGAGCAGTACTTC. This chain connects TRBV2 to TRBJ2-7, with 7 bases fitting TRBD2. The CDR3 extends over 14 amino acids. The germline V gene encodes CDR1 SNHLY and CDR2 FYNNEI. With 9 bases clipped from V and 3 bases from J, the junction kept 11 bases outside the gene matches.

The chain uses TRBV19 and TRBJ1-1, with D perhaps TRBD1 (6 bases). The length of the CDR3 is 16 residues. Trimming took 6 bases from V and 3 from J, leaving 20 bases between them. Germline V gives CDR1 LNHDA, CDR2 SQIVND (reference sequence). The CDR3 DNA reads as TGTGCCAGTAGCAGACCTTCGGGGGCGGGGGACACTGAAGCTTTCTTT. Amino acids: CASSRPSGAGDTEAFF.

The CDR3 loop reads CATSRGQGLGEQYF. DNA for the CDR3: TGTGCCACCAGCAGAGGACAGGGGTTGGGCGAGCAGTACTTC. The V and J genes are TRBV15 and TRBJ2-7, with 8 positions matching TRBD1. Trimming at V came to 1 base and at J to 6 bases, leaving 5 bases not matched to a gene. Germline V gives CDR1 LNHNV, CDR2 YYDKDF (reference sequence). CDR3 length: 14 residues.

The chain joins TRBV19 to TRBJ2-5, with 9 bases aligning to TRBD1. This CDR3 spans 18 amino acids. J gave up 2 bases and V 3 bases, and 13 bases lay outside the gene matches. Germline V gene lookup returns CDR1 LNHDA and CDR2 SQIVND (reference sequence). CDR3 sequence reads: CASSIRGSGTGSQETQYF. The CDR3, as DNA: TGTGCCAGTAGTATTAGGGGCTCCGGGACAGGGTCGCAAGAGACCCAGTACTTC.

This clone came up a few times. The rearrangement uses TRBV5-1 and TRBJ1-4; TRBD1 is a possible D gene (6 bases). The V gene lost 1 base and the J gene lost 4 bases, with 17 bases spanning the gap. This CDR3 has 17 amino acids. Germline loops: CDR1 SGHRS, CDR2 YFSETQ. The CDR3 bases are TGCGCCAGCAGCTTGTCCTCACGACAGGCCCTTAATGAAAAACTGTTTTTT. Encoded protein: CASSLSSRQALNEKLFF.

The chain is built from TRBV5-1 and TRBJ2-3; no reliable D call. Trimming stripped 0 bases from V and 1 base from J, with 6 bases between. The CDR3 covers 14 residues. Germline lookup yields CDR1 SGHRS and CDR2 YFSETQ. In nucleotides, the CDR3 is TGCGCCAGCAGCTTGGGGCTAGGCACAGATACGCAGTATTTT. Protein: CASSLGLGTDTQYF. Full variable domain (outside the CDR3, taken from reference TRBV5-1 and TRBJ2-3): KAGVTQTPRYLIKTRGQQVTLSCSPISGHRSVSWYQQTPGQGLQFLFEYFSETQRNKGNFPGRFSGRQFSNSRSEMNVSTLELGDSALYLCASSLGLGTDTQYFGPGTRLTVL.

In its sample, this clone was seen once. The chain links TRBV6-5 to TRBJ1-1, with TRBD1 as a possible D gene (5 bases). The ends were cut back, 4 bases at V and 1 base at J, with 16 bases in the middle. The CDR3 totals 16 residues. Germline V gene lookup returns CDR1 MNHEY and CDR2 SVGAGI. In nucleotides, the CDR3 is TGTGCCAGCAGTTCCCAAAGACTAGACAGGAACACTGAAGCTTTCTTT. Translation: CASSSQRLDRNTEAFF.

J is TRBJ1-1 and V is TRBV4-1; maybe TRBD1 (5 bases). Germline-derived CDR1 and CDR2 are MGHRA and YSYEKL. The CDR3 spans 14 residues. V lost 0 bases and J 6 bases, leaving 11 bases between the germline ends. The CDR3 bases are TGCGCCAGCAGCCAAGAGGCAGGGTCTGCTGAAGCTTTCTTT. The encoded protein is CASSQEAGSAEAFF.

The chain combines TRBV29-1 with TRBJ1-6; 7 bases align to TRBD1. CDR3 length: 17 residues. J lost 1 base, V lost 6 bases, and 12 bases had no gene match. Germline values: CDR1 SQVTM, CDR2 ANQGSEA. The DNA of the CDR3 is TGCAGCGTGGATACAGGGGAGGCCTATTCCTATAATTCACCCCTCCACTTT. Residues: CSVDTGEAYSYNSPLHF.

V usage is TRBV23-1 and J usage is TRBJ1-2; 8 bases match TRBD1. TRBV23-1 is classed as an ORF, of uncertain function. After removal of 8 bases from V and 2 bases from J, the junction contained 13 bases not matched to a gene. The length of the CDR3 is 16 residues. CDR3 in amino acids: CASFWTGLRKNYGYTF. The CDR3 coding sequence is TGCGCCAGCTTTTGGACAGGGTTAAGGAAGAACTATGGCTACACCTTC.

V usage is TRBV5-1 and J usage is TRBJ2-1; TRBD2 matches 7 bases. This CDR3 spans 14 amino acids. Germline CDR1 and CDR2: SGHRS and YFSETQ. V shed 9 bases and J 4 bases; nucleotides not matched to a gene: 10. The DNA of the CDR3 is TGCGCCACCCGATCCGCGGGAGTGTACAATGAGCAGTTCTTC. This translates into CATRSAGVYNEQFF.

The CDR3 nucleotides are TGTGCCAGCAGTTTAATGACTAGCGGGAGTAACGTCGAGCAGTACTTC. This encodes CASSLMTSGSNVEQYF. This sequence joins TRBV28 and TRBJ2-7; 12 bases are a match to TRBD2. The CDR3 is made up of 16 amino acids. The ends lost 2 bases at V and 6 bases at J; junction bases unmatched: 8. Germline V lookup: CDR1 MDHEN, CDR2 SYDVKM. Based on the CDR3 plus reference TRBV28 and TRBJ2-7, the full variable domain is DVKVTQSSRYLVKRTGEKVFLECVQDMDHENMFWYRQDPGLGLRLIYFSYDVKMKEKGDIPEGYSVSREKKERFSLILESASTNQTSMYLCASSLMTSGSNVEQYFGPGTRLTVT.

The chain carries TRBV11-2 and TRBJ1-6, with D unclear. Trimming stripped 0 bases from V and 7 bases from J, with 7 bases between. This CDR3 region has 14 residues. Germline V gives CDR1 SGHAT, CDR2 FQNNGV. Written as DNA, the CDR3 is TGTGCCAGCAGCTTAGAGGCGAGGAATTCACCCCTCCACTTT. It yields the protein CASSLEARNSPLHF.

CDR3 in amino acids: CASSTFGQGADTQYF. CDR3 DNA sequence: TGTGCCAGCAGTACCTTCGGACAGGGCGCAGATACGCAGTATTTT. V and J are TRBV25-1 and TRBJ2-3; 8 bases fit TRBD1. The CDR3 totals 15 residues. Germline V gene data show CDR1 as MGHDK and CDR2 as SYGVNS. The J segment lost 4 bases and the V segment lost 5 bases, leaving 8 bases of the junction unmatched. Using reference TRBV25-1 and TRBJ2-3 for the parts outside the CDR3, the full variable domain is EADIYQTPRYLVIGTGKKITLECSQTMGHDKMYWYQQDPGMELHLIHYSYGVNSTEKGDLSSESTVSRIRTEHFPLTLESARPSHTSQYLCASSTFGQGADTQYFGPGTRLTVL.

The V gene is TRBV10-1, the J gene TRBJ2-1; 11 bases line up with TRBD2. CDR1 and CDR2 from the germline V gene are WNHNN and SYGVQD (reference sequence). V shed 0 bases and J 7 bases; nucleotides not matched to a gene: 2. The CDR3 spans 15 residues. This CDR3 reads CASSESTSGINEQFF. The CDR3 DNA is TGCGCCAGCAGTGAGTCGACTAGCGGGATAAATGAGCAGTTCTTC.

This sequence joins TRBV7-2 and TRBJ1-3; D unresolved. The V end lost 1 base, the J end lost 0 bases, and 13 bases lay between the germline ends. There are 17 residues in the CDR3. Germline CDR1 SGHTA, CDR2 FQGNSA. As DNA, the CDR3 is TGTGCCAGCAGCTTAGGGTTAGGCACAGTCTCTGGAAACACCATATATTTT. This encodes CASSLGLGTVSGNTIYF. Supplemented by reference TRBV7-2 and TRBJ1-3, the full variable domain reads GAGVSQSPSNKVTEKGKDVELRCDPISGHTALYWYRQSLGQGLEFLIYFQGNSAPDKSGLPSDRFSAERTGGSVSTLTIQRTQQEDSAVYLCASSLGLGTVSGNTIYFGEGSWLTVV.

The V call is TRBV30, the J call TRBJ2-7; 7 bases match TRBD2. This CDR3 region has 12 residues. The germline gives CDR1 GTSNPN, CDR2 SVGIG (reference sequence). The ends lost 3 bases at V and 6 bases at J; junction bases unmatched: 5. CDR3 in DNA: TGTGCCTGGAGGTCTTGGACTAGCGAGCAGTACTTC. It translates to CAWRSWTSEQYF.

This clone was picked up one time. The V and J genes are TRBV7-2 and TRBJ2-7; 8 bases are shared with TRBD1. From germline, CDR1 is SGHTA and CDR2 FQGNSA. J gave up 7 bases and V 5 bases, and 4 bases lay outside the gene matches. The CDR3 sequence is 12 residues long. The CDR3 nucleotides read TGTGCCAGCAGCCGCCGGGACAGGGAGCAGTACTTC. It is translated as CASSRRDREQYF.

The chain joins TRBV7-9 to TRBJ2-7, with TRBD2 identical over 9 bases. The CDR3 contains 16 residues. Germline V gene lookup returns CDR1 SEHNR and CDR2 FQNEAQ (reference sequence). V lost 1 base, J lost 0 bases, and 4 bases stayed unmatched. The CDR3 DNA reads TGTGCCAGCAGCTTAGACGCGGGAGGGTTCTCCTACGAGCAGTACTTC. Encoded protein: CASSLDAGGFSYEQYF.

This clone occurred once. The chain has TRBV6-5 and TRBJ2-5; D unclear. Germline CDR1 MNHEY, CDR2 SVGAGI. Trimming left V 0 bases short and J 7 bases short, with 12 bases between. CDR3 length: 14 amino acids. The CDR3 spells CASSYSRGRGTQYF. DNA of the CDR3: TGTGCCAGCAGTTACTCGAGAGGCAGAGGGACCCAGTACTTC.

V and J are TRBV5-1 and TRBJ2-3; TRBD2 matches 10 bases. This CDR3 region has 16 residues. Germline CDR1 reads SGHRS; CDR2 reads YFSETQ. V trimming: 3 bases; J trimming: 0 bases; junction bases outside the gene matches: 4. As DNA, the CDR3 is TGCGCCAGCAGCTGGGGACTAGCGAAGAGCACAGATACGCAGTATTTT. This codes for CASSWGLAKSTDTQYF. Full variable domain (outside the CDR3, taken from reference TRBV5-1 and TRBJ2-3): KAGVTQTPRYLIKTRGQQVTLSCSPISGHRSVSWYQQTPGQGLQFLFEYFSETQRNKGNFPGRFSGRQFSNSRSEMNVSTLELGDSALYLCASSWGLAKSTDTQYFGPGTRLTVL.

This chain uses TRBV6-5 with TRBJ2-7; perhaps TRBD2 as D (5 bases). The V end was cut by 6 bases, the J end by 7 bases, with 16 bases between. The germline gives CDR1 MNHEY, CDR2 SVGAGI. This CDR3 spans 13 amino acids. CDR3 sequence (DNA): TGTGCCAGCAGACCCACTAGGGAGCGGGAGCAGTACTTC. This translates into CASRPTREREQYF.

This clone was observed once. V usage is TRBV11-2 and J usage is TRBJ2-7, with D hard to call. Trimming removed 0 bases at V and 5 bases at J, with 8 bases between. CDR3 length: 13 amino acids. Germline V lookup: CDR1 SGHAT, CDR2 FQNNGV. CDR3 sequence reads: CASSLDPPDEQYF. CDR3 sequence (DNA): TGTGCCAGCAGCTTAGACCCCCCGGACGAGCAGTACTTC. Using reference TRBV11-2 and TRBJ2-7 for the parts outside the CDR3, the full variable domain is EAGVAQSPRYKIIEKRQSVAFWCNPISGHATLYWYQQILGQGPKLLIQFQNNGVVDDSQLPKDRFSAERLKGVDSTLKIQPAKLEDSAVYLCASSLDPPDEQYFGPGTRLTVT.

CDR3: CASSPGTVSAGKSYEQYF. The CDR3 bases are TGTGCCAGCTCACCGGGGACAGTCTCGGCGGGGAAATCCTACGAGCAGTACTTC. This chain connects TRBV18 to TRBJ2-7, with a possible D match to TRBD1 (7 bases). The V gene's germline CDR1 is KGHSH and CDR2 LQKENI. The germline V and J ends were trimmed by 3 bases and 1 base, with 22 bases remaining between them. This CDR3 region has 18 residues.

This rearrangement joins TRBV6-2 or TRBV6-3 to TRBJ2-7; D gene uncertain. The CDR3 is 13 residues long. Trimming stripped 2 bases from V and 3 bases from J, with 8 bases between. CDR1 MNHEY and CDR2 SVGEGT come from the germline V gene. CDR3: CASSYEAYYEQYF. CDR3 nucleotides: TGTGCCAGCAGTTACGAAGCATACTACGAGCAGTACTTC.

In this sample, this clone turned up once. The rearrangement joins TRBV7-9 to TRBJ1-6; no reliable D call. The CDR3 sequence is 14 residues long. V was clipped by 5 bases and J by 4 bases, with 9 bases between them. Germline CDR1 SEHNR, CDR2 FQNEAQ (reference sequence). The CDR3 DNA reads TGTGCCAGCAGCGGGAGGGCGTATAATTCACCCCTCCACTTT. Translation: CASSGRAYNSPLHF.

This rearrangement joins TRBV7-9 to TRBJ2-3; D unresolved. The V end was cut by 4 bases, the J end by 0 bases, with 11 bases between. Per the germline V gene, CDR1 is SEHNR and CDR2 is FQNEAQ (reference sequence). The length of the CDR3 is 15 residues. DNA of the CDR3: TGTGCCAGCAGCTACATTCAAAGTAGCACAGATACGCAGTATTTT. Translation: CASSYIQSSTDTQYF.